This record covers a single T cell receptor beta chain. Its target is not known. The PCR employed 60 Vbeta primers together with 13 Jbeta primers. This table comes from immunoSEQ multiplex PCR, and its TCRdb copy is limited to in-frame clones, with some not included. The sample has about 150,000 clones; approximately 80% are singletons. V was trimmed by 2 bases and J by 3 bases, leaving 7 bases between them. In germline, CDR1 is SSHAT, CDR2 FNYEAQ (reference sequence). The CDR3 spans 13 residues. This entry belongs to a study of cytomegalovirus exposure and HLA in healthy donors. General study findings and limits: When presence/absence was analysed, sequencing depth was taken to be roughly uniform across donors. Immune exposure information comprised only CMV serostatus. Sequencing likely generated an artifact that appeared as a cluster of highly shared sequence variants.

The sequencing sample was made of PBMCs. The source of this sequence is a male donor in good health and CMV-seronegative. This rearrangement joins TRBV7-7 to TRBJ1-1, with D possibly matching TRBD1 (6 bases). In DNA, the CDR3 is TGTGCCAGCAGCTTAAACAGGGACACTGAAGCTTTCTTT. It yields the protein CASSLNRDTEAFF.